This T cell receptor beta chain emerged from a study of T cells in Graves' hyperthyroidism and ophthalmopathy. General study results and limits: Clonotypes that were expanded in thyroid above 0.001 mostly appeared in blood too. Model-based prediction identified ophthalmopathy a median 6.5 months prior to its onset.

Duration under 3 months, a NOSPECS grade of at least 4, and a Clinical Activity Score of at least 3 characterized the ophthalmopathy patients. A roughly 10 ml volume of fresh peripheral blood provided the PBMCs. Germline assignment: CDR1 SGHVS and CDR2 FQNEAQ. V lost 4 bases, J lost 3 bases, and 5 bases stayed unmatched. The CDR3 has 15 amino acids. In the case of this clonotype: Antigen unknown.

The source material, RNA transcripts, was used to amplify TCR beta CDR3 regions. During a first-round RT-PCR of the TCR CDR3, the HTBI primer set was used. TCRdb fed the multiplex PCR reads into MiXCR, producing one record per CDR3 protein. This table holds some 50,000 distinct CDR3 sequences, 48% found once. The sequenced sample consisted of blood. The V gene is TRBV7-8, the J gene TRBJ1-2, with 10 bases lining up with TRBD1. The clonotype originates from a woman in her fifties or sixties with Graves' ophthalmopathy. Written as DNA, the CDR3 is TGTGCCAGCAGCTACTCAGGACAGGGGGACTATGGCTACACCTTC. This sequence encodes CASSYSGQGDYGYTF.